The subject of this entry is one T cell receptor beta chain. The antigen is unknown. Primers used in a second PCR of roughly 6 to 11 cycles were a sample-barcoded 5' primer and a J-beta primer mix. From each sample, at least 2.5 million paired-end reads containing CDR3 were obtained. TCRdb redid the calling of the 5' RACE reads with MiXCR, one entry per CDR3 protein. Here the sample spans 1,300,000 or so distinct CDR3 sequences, approximately 59% being singletons. Per germline, CDR1 SQVTM and CDR2 ANQGSEA. The CDR3 is made up of 12 amino acids. The V end lost 3 bases, the J end lost 8 bases, and 13 bases lay between the germline ends. The sample comes from a study of blood T cells in healthy people across ages. Study-level results: Diversity of TCR beta per million T cells declined in a roughly linear way with age. Estimates based on one million T cells were treated as lower bounds.

The sequenced sample consisted of blood. The V gene is TRBV29-1, the J gene TRBJ1-1; D perhaps matches TRBD1 (5 bases). This TCR was sampled from a man between 18 and 29 years old in good health. The CDR3 reads CSVECGGLEAFF. CDR3 nucleotides: TGCAGCGTTGAGTGTGGGGGACTAGAAGCTTTCTTT.